This TCR beta chain was sequenced for a study of OX40 agonist ivuxolimab in advanced cancers. Looking at the study overall: Each patient was given ivuxolimab into a vein every 2 weeks, at 0.01 to 10 mg/kg. Prior checkpoint blockade (anti-PD-1, anti-PD-L1 or anti-CTLA-4) was permitted; 40% had it.

The CDR3 extends over 15 amino acids. Germline CDR1 reads SGHNT; CDR2 reads YYREEE (reference sequence). V shed 4 bases, J shed 2 bases, and the junction held 5 bases outside the gene matches. As concerns this clone: Its target is unknown.

Sequencing used immunoSEQ multiplex PCR; TCRdb keeps in-frame clones, though not all of them. The sample consists of around 51,000 clones, roughly 80% of them appearing once. Broader study findings: Among the lowest peripheral clonal expansion occurred in 0.1-3.0 mg/kg partial responders.

The gene calls are TRBV5-4 and TRBJ2-1, with TRBD1 matching 8 bases. The clonotype originates from an adult with an advanced solid tumor such as melanoma, head and neck, liver or kidney cancer. This material consisted of CD4+ or CD8+ T cells sorted from blood, taken in a trial of the OX40 agonist ivuxolimab. CDR3 residues: CASSLDRATYNEQFF. The CDR3 region has the DNA TGTGCCAGCAGCCTGGACAGGGCAACCTACAATGAGCAGTTCTTC.